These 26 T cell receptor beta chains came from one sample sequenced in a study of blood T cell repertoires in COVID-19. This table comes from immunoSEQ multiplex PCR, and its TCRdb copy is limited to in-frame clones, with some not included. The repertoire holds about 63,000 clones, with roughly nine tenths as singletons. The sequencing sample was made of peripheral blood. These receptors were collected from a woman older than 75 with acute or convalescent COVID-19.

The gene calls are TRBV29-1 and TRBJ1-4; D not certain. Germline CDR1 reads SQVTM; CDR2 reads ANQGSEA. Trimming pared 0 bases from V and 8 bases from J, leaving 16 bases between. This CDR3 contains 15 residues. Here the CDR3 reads CSVEDGPGRGEKLFF. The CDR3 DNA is TGCAGCGTTGAAGACGGGCCAGGAAGAGGGGAAAAACTGTTTTTT.

In DNA, the CDR3 is TGTGCCAGCTCCCCCTACGCCGGGGAGCTGTTTTTT. Translation gives CASSPYAGELFF. The chain is built from TRBV18 and TRBJ2-2; the D is unclear. Germline V gene sequence: CDR1 KGHSH, CDR2 LQKENI. The ends were cut back, 6 bases at V and 6 bases at J, with 8 bases in the middle. The CDR3 is 12 amino acids. Supplemented by reference TRBV18 and TRBJ2-2, the full variable domain reads NAGVMQNPRHLVRRRGQEARLRCSPMKGHSHVYWYRQLPEEGLKFMVYLQKENIIDESGMPKERFSAEFPKEGPSILRIQQVVRGDSAAYFCASSPYAGELFFGEGSRLTVL.

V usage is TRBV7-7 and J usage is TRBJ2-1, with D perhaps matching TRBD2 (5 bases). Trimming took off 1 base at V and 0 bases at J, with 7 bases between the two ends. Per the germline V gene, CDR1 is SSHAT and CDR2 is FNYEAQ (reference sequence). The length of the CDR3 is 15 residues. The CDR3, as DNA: TGTGCCAGCAGCTTAGGGCGGGCCTCCTACAATGAGCAGTTCTTC. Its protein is CASSLGRASYNEQFF.

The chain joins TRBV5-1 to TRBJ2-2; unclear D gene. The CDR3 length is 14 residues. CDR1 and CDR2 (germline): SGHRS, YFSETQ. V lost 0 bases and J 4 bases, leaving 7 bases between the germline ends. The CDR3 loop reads CASSLAISTGELFF. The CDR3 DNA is TGCGCCAGCAGCTTGGCCATTTCCACCGGGGAGCTGTTTTTT.

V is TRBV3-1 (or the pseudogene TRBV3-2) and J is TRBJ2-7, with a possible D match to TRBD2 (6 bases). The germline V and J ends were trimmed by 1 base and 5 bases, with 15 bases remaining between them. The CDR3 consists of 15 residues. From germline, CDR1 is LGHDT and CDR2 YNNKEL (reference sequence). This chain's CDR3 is CASSQAPWSGDEQYF. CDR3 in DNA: TGTGCCAGCAGCCAAGCCCCATGGTCGGGGGACGAGCAGTACTTC.

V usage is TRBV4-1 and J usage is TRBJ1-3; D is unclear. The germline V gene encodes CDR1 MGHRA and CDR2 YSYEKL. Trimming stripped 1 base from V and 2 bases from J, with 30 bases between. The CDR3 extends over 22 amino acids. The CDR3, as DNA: TGCGCCAGCAGCCAAGCCATCTTCTCCAATCCGACCGGGAGACGACCTGGAAACACCATATATTTT. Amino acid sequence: CASSQAIFSNPTGRRPGNTIYF.

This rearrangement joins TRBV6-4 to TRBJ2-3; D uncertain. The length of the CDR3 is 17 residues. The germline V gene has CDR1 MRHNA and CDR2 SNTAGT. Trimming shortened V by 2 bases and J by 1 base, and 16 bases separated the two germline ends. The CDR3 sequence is CASSDLFAPARTDTQYF. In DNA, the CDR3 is TGTGCCAGCAGTGACCTGTTCGCGCCCGCACGCACAGATACGCAGTATTTT.

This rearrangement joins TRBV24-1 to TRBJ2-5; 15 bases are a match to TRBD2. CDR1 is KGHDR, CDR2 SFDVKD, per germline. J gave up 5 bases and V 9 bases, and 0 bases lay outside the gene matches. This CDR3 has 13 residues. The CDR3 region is CATGLAGGETQYF. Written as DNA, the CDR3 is TGTGCCACCGGACTAGCGGGAGGGGAGACCCAGTACTTC.

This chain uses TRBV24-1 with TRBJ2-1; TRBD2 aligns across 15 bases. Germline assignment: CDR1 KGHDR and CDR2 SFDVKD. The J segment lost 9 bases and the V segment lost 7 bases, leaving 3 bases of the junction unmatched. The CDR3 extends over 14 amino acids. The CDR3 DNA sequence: TGTGCCACCAGAGGGACTAGCGGGAGGACTGAGCAGTTCTTC. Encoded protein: CATRGTSGRTEQFF.

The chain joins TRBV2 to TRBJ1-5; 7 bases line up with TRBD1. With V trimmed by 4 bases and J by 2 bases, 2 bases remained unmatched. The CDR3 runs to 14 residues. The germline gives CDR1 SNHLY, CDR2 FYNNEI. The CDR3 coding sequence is TGTGCCAGCAGTGCCGACAGGGGCAATCAGCCCCAGCATTTT. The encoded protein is CASSADRGNQPQHF.

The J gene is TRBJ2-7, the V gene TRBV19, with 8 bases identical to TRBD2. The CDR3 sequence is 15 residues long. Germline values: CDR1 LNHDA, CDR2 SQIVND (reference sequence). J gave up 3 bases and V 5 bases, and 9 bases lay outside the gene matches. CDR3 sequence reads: CASSPPGGQIYEQYF. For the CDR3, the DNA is TGTGCCAGTAGTCCCCCGGGGGGGCAAATCTACGAGCAGTACTTC.

The chain's CDR3 is CSGTGRDRAKNIQYF. The CDR3 DNA reads as TGCAGCGGGACAGGGAGGGATAGAGCCAAAAACATTCAGTACTTC. The chain combines TRBV29-1 with TRBJ2-4; tentatively, D is TRBD1 (8 bases). Per the germline V gene, CDR1 is SQVTM and CDR2 is ANQGSEA. The CDR3 runs to 15 residues. Between the trimmed V and J ends, which lost 7 bases and 0 bases, there was a span of 16 bases.

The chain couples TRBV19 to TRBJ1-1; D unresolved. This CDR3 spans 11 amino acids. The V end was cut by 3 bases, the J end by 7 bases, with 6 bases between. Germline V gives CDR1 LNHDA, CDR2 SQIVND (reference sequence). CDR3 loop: CASSIELEAFF. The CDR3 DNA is TGTGCCAGTAGTATCGAGCTTGAAGCTTTCTTT.

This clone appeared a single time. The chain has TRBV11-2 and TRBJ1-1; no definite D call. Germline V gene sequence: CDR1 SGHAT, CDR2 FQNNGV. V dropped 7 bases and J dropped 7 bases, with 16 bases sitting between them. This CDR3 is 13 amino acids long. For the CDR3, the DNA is TGTGCCAGCACAGGTGGTTTAGGCCTTGAAGCTTTCTTT. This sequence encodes CASTGGLGLEAFF.

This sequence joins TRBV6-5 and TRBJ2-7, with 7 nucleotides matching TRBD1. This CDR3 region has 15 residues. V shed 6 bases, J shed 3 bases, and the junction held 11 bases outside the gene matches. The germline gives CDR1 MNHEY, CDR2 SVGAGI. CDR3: CASSPGTVVYYEQYF. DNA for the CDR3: TGTGCCAGCAGCCCCGGGACAGTCGTGTACTACGAGCAGTACTTC.

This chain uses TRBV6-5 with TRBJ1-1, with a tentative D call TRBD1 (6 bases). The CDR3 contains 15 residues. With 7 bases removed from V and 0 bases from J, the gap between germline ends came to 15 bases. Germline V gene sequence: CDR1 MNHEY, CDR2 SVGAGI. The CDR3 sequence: CASTPTGLMNTEAFF. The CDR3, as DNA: TGTGCCAGCACCCCGACAGGACTCATGAACACTGAAGCTTTCTTT.

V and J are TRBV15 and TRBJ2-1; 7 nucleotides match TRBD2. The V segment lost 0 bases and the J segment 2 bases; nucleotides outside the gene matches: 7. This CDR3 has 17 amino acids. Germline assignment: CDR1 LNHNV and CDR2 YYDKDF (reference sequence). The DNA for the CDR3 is TGTGCCACCAGCAGAGATAGTTTGGGGGGGGCCTACAATGAGCAGTTCTTC. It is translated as CATSRDSLGGAYNEQFF.

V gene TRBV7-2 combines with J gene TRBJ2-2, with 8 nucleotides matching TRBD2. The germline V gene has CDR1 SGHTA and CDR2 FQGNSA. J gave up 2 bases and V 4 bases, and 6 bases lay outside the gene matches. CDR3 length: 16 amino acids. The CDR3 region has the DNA TGTGCCAGCAGCTCTATAGCGGGGTTAAACACCGGGGAGCTGTTTTTT. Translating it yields CASSSIAGLNTGELFF.

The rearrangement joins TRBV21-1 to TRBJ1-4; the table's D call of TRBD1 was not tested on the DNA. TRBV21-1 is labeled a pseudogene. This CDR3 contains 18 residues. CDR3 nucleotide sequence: TGTGCCAGCAGCAAAGAACGCCTACAGGTTGCAACTAATGAAAAACTGTTTTTT. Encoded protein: CASSKERLQVATNEKLFF.

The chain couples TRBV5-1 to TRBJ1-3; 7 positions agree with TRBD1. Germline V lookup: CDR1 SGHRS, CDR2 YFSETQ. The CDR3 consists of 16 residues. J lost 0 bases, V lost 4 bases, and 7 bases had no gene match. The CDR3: CASSLTGISSGNTIYF. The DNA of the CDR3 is TGCGCCAGCAGCCTGACAGGGATAAGCTCTGGAAACACCATATATTTT.

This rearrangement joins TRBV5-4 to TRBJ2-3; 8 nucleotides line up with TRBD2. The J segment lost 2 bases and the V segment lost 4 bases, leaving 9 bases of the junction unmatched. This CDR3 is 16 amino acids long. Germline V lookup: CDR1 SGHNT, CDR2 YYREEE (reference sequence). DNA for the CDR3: TGTGCCAGCAGCCCGGGGGGGGTAGGGTTCACAGATACGCAGTATTTT. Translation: CASSPGGVGFTDTQYF.

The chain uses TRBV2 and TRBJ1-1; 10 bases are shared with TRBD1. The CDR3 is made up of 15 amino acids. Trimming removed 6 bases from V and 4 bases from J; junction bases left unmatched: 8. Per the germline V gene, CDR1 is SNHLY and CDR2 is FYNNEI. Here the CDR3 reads CASRVDRGGGTEAFF. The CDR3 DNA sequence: TGTGCCAGCAGGGTGGACAGGGGGGGAGGCACTGAAGCTTTCTTT.

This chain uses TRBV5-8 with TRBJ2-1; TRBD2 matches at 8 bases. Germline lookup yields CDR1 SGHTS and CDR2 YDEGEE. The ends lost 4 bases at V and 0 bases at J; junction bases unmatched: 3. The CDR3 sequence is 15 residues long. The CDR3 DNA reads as TGTGCCAGCAGCCGCGGGAGGCCCTCCTACAATGAGCAGTTCTTC. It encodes CASSRGRPSYNEQFF.

The CDR3 DNA reads as TGTGCCAGCAGCCAAGATGCGGCTCAGCCCCAGCATTTT. It is translated as CASSQDAAQPQHF. The chain carries TRBV3-1 (or the pseudogene TRBV3-2) and TRBJ1-5; D not resolved. The V end was cut by 0 bases, the J end by 6 bases, with 6 bases between. There are 13 residues in the CDR3. Germline V CDR1 and CDR2: LGHDT, YNNKEL (reference sequence).

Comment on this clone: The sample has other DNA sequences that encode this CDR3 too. Here the CDR3 reads CASSLGLAGDTQYF. CDR3 nucleotides: TGTGCCAGCAGCCTAGGACTAGCTGGAGATACGCAGTATTTT. The chain joins TRBV7-9 to TRBJ2-3; 8 bases are a match to TRBD2. Germline V gene sequence: CDR1 SEHNR, CDR2 FQNEAQ (reference sequence). This CDR3 has 14 residues. Trimming cost V 5 bases and J 5 bases; bases outside gene matches: 6. Supplemented by reference TRBV7-9 and TRBJ2-3, the full variable domain reads DTGVSQNPRHKITKRGQNVTFRCDPISEHNRLYWYRQTLGQGPEFLTYFQNEAQLEKSRLLSDRFSAERPKGSFSTLEIQRTEQGDSAMYLCASSLGLAGDTQYFGPGTRLTVL.

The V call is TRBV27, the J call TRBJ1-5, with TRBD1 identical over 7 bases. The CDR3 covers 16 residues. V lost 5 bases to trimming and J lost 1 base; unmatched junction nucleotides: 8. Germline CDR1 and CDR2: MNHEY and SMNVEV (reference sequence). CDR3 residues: CASSPHRGGSNQPQHF. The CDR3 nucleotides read TGTGCCAGCAGTCCACACAGGGGCGGGAGCAATCAGCCCCAGCATTTT.